The rows below give T cell receptor beta chains drawn from one sample of a study of cytomegalovirus exposure and HLA in healthy donors. The data were produced by immunoSEQ multiplex PCR, yet TCRdb's version contains in-frame clones alone and is incomplete. The data hold 210,000 or so clones, with approximately 83% observed a single time. Sequencing input: PBMCs. The source of these receptors is a girl aged 5-17 years in good health and CMV-seronegative. Both conserved end residues are part of each CDR3. A D gene is named only where the DNA matches it firmly. Part of the rows lack a size; the others show once, few, many or a class for expanded clones.

size	J	V	D	CDR3	DNA
NA	TRBJ1-5	TRBV28	NA	CASSLRQINQPQHF	TGTGCCAGCAGTCTCCGACAGATCAATCAGCCCCAGCATTTT
NA	TRBJ2-5	TRBV9	NA	CASSTRAGETQYF	TGTGCCAGCAGCACTCGCGCCGGGGAGACCCAGTACTTC
NA	TRBJ1-2	TRBV5-1	NA	CASSSQGNYGYTF	TGCGCCAGCAGCTCACAGGGCAACTATGGCTACACCTTC
NA	TRBJ2-1	TRBV5-1	TRBD2	CASSLPTGRAGDEQFF	TGCGCCAGCAGCCTCCCTACCGGGAGGGCCGGCGATGAGCAGTTCTTC
once	TRBJ2-6	TRBV2	NA	CASRAESSGANVLTF	TGTGCCAGCCGAGCCGAGAGCTCTGGGGCCAACGTCCTGACTTTC
NA	TRBJ2-2	TRBV6-5	NA	CASSYQGFLPTGELFF	TGTGCCAGCAGTTACCAGGGGTTCTTACCTACCGGGGAGCTGTTTTTT
NA	TRBJ2-5	TRBV29-1	TRBD1	CSVRTGQMETQYF	TGCAGCGTACGGACAGGGCAGATGGAGACCCAGTACTTC
NA	TRBJ1-2	TRBV27	TRBD1	CASSPPGTAANYGYTF	TGTGCCAGCAGCCCCCCGGGGACAGCAGCTAACTATGGCTACACCTTC
NA	TRBJ2-5	TRBV7-2	TRBD2	CASSLGSGGALLYF	TGTGCCAGCAGCTTAGGGAGCGGGGGAGCTCTTTTATACTTC
few	TRBJ2-2	TRBV7-2	TRBD1	CASSTRTGPNTGELFF	TGTGCCAGCAGCACTCGGACAGGGCCCAACACCGGGGAGCTGTTTTTT
NA	TRBJ2-5	TRBV2	NA	CASKELLVGETQYF	TGTGCCAGCAAAGAGCTATTGGTTGGAGAGACCCAGTACTTC
NA	TRBJ2-1	TRBV7-3	TRBD2	CASSPQREGPNEQFF	TGTGCCAGCAGCCCGCAGCGGGAGGGCCCCAATGAGCAGTTCTTC
NA	TRBJ2-1	TRBV19	NA	CASKDSGKGNNEQFF	TGTGCCAGTAAGGACAGCGGGAAAGGTAACAATGAGCAGTTCTTC
NA	TRBJ2-5	TRBV4-3	NA	CASSQGVQGMGEQYF	TGCGCCAGCAGCCAAGGAGTTCAGGGGATGGGGGAGCAGTACTTC
NA	TRBJ2-5	TRBV6-1	TRBD1	CASSDGQAVAQYF	TGTGCCAGCAGTGATGGACAGGCGGTGGCCCAGTACTTC
NA	TRBJ1-4	TRBV6-4	NA	CASLNEKLFF	TGTGCCAGCCTTAATGAAAAACTGTTTTTT
once	TRBJ1-2	TRBV6-5	NA	CASSYSGDFYGYTF	TGTGCCAGCAGTTACTCAGGGGATTTCTATGGCTACACCTTC
few	TRBJ2-1	TRBV6-4	NA	CASSDRDNNEQFF	TGTGCCAGCAGTGACCGAGACAACAATGAGCAGTTCTTC
NA	TRBJ2-2	TRBV9	NA	CASAVESYTGELFF	TGTGCCAGCGCGGTGGAGTCGTACACCGGGGAGCTGTTTTTT
NA	TRBJ2-5	TRBV29-1	NA	CSVSSETQYF	TGCAGCGTGTCGTCAGAGACCCAGTACTTC
NA	TRBJ1-5	TRBV5-4	NA	CASSDRPDQPQHF	TGTGCCAGCAGCGACAGGCCCGATCAGCCCCAGCATTTT
few	TRBJ1-5	TRBV10-3	TRBD1	CAISEQGNYQPQHF	TGTGCCATCAGTGAACAGGGGAATTATCAGCCCCAGCATTTT
NA	TRBJ2-7	TRBV29-1	NA	CSVGTGYEQYF	TGCAGCGTTGGAACGGGGTACGAGCAGTACTTC
NA	TRBJ2-1	TRBV6-4	TRBD2	CASSASGGVNEQFF	TGTGCCAGCAGTGCAAGCGGGGGTGTCAATGAGCAGTTCTTC
once	TRBJ2-7	TRBV29-1	TRBD1	CSVVSTGYEQYF	TGCAGCGTGGTCTCGACAGGGTACGAGCAGTACTTC
few	TRBJ2-2	TRBV25-1	TRBD2	CASSDLAGGLNTGELFF	TGTGCCAGCAGTGATCTAGCGGGAGGGCTTAACACCGGGGAGCTGTTTTTT
NA	TRBJ2-5	TRBV9	NA	CASSVDRGALEETQYF	TGTGCCAGCAGCGTCGATCGGGGGGCTCTGGAAGAGACCCAGTACTTC
NA	TRBJ1-3	TRBV4-3	NA	CASSQGTERYGNTIYF	TGCGCCAGCAGCCAAGGTACAGAACGCTATGGAAACACCATATATTTT
few	TRBJ1-4	TRBV6-1	TRBD1	CASSQGAGLDEKLFF	TGTGCCAGCAGTCAGGGGGCGGGACTGGATGAAAAACTGTTTTTT
NA	TRBJ2-2	TRBV28	NA	CASLIGQGLPGELFF	TGTGCCAGCCTAATTGGGCAGGGTTTGCCCGGGGAGCTGTTTTTT
NA	TRBJ2-5	TRBV7-9	TRBD1	CASSSTTGESGAETQYF	TGTGCCAGCAGCTCTACGACAGGGGAATCTGGTGCCGAGACCCAGTACTTC
NA	TRBJ2-3	TRBV9	NA	CASSVSGASGADTQYF	TGTGCCAGCAGCGTATCAGGCGCGTCAGGGGCAGATACGCAGTATTTT
NA	TRBJ1-1	TRBV6-6	NA	CASSYGQGGNTEAFF	TGTGCCAGCAGTTACGGTCAGGGAGGGAACACTGAAGCTTTCTTT
NA	TRBJ1-1	TRBV7-9	NA	CASSFRNTEAFF	TGTGCCAGCAGCTTTCGGAACACTGAAGCTTTCTTT
NA	TRBJ2-1	TRBV7-9	TRBD2	CASSLTSGGTPARHEQFF	TGTGCCAGCAGCTTAACGAGCGGGGGAACCCCAGCGAGGCATGAGCAGTTCTTC
NA	TRBJ2-2	TRBV30	NA	CAWRGGNTGELFF	TGTGCCTGGAGAGGGGGGAACACCGGGGAGCTGTTTTTT
NA	TRBJ2-1	TRBV6-6	TRBD1	CASSSTGGNEQFF	TGTGCCAGCAGCTCTACAGGGGGCAATGAGCAGTTCTTC
NA	TRBJ1-5	TRBV7-9	NA	CASSLALLTRPYNQPQHF	TGTGCCAGCAGCTTAGCGCTTCTGACACGTCCTTACAATCAGCCCCAGCATTTT
few	TRBJ2-7	TRBV2	NA	CASLPRGLNYEQYF	TGTGCCAGCCTTCCGAGAGGACTGAACTACGAGCAGTACTTC
NA	TRBJ1-6	TRBV5-1	NA	CASSSTGLDSPLHF	TGCGCCAGCAGCTCTACAGGGTTGGATTCACCCCTCCACTTT
NA	TRBJ1-6	TRBV28	NA	CASRPPGGGRVLHF	TGTGCCAGCAGACCCCCCGGGGGGGGACGGGTCCTCCACTTT
NA	TRBJ2-3	TRBV28	TRBD2	CASSLPGKFLSSGRGDTQYF	TGTGCCAGCAGTTTACCCGGGAAATTTTTGTCTAGCGGGAGGGGAGATACGCAGTATTTT
NA	TRBJ1-5	TRBV6-5	NA	CASSAGSASNQPQHF	TGTGCCAGCAGTGCGGGCAGTGCAAGCAATCAGCCCCAGCATTTT
NA	TRBJ1-1	TRBV9	NA	CASSVSGNTEAFF	TGTGCCAGCAGCGTATCGGGGAACACTGAAGCTTTCTTT
NA	TRBJ2-7	TRBV7-9	NA	CASSSGAGFYEQYF	TGTGCCAGCAGTTCTGGGGCAGGATTCTACGAGCAGTACTTC
NA	TRBJ2-7	TRBV6-6	TRBD1	CASSSDRGSYEQYF	TGTGCCAGCAGTTCGGACAGGGGGTCCTACGAGCAGTACTTC
NA	TRBJ1-5	TRBV10-3	NA	CAISEGQSTGNQPQHF	TGTGCCATCAGTGAAGGACAGTCGACTGGCAATCAGCCCCAGCATTTT
NA	TRBJ1-1	TRBV5-4	NA	CASSLGGENTEAFF	TGTGCCAGCAGCTTGGGCGGGGAGAACACTGAAGCTTTCTTT
NA	TRBJ2-7	TRBV5-4	TRBD1	CASSLVGTGKNEQYF	TGTGCCAGCAGCTTGGTGGGGACAGGGAAAAACGAGCAGTACTTC
NA	TRBJ2-7	TRBV19	NA	CASSIDLMQGTTYEQYF	TGTGCCAGTAGTATAGATCTCATGCAGGGGACTACCTACGAGCAGTACTTC
NA	TRBJ1-1	TRBV15	NA	CATSRDTGTEAFF	TGTGCCACCAGCAGAGATACAGGCACTGAAGCTTTCTTT
NA	TRBJ2-1	TRBV30	NA	CAWSRNEQFF	TGTGCCTGGAGTCGGAATGAGCAGTTCTTC
NA	TRBJ2-3	TRBV7-8	TRBD2	CAGSGGAKDTQYF	TGTGCCGGTTCCGGGGGGGCCAAAGATACGCAGTATTTT
NA	TRBJ2-2	TRBV2	NA	CASRQGVGELFF	TGTGCCAGCAGACAGGGTGTCGGGGAGCTGTTTTTT
NA	TRBJ1-1	TRBV29-1	TRBD1	CSATGGETEAFF	TGCAGCGCGACAGGGGGCGAAACTGAAGCTTTCTTT
NA	TRBJ1-1	TRBV7-3	NA	CASSSGSNTEAFF	TGTGCCAGCAGCTCAGGATCAAACACTGAAGCTTTCTTT
NA	TRBJ2-1	TRBV5-6	TRBD1	CASSQGQGAYHEQFF	TGTGCCAGCAGCCAAGGACAGGGGGCCTACCATGAGCAGTTCTTC